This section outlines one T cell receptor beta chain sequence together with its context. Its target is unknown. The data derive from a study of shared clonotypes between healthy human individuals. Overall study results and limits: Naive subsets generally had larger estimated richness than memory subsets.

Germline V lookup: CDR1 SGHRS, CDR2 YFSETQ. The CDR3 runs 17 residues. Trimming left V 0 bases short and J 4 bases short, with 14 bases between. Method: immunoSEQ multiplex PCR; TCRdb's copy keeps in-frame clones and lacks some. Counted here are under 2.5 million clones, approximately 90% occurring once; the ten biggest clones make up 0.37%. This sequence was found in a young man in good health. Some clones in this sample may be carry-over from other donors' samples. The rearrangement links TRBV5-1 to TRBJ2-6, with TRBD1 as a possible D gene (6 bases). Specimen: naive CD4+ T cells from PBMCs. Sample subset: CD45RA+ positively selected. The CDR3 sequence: CASSLGTGPPGANVLTF. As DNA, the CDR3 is TGCGCCAGCAGCTTGGGAACAGGGCCCCCGGGGGCCAACGTCCTGACTTTC.